This TCR beta chain was sequenced during a study of cytomegalovirus exposure and HLA in healthy donors. The PCR contained 60 Vbeta and 13 Jbeta primers. Here immunoSEQ multiplex PCR was the method, and the copy in TCRdb shows in-frame clones only, minus some. The sample includes tens of thousands of clones, approximately 70% of them seen just once. The CDR3 runs to 14 residues. V lost 3 bases to trimming and J lost 2 bases, with 8 bases between them. CDR1 SNHLY and CDR2 FYNNEI come from the germline V gene. Points on this clone: Its specificity is unknown.

General observations from the study: A missense DCLRE1C variant was associated with V- and J-gene trimming of TCR beta chains in a later analysis, and an independent cohort replicated the association.

The chain recombines TRBV2 with TRBJ1-5; D unresolved. The source material was PBMCs. This sequence was found in a young man in good health and CMV-seronegative. CDR3 sequence reads: CASSELQRNQPQHF. DNA of the CDR3: TGTGCCAGCAGTGAGCTACAGCGCAATCAGCCCCAGCATTTT. The full variable domain, with the rest looked up from reference TRBV2 and TRBJ1-5, is EPEVTQTPSHQVTQMGQEVILRCVPISNHLYFYWYRQILGQKVEFLVSFYNNEISEKSEIFDDQFSVERPDGSNFTLKIRSTKLEDSAMYFCASSELQRNQPQHFGDGTRLSIL.